This T cell receptor (beta chain) was obtained from a study of beta chain features in type 1 diabetes. Per germline, CDR1 MDHEN and CDR2 SYDVKM. The CDR3 extends over 15 amino acids. J lost 6 bases, V lost 5 bases, and 9 bases had no gene match. TCRB transcripts that were expressed got sequenced, as all of the isolated RNA had been reverse transcribed. The table came from immunoSEQ multiplex PCR; TCRdb's copy has only in-frame clones and leaves some out. The table includes more than 250,000 clones, roughly 15% detected once. Notes on the study in general: Type 1 diabetes patients had moderately but significantly shorter TCRB CDR3s in all four CD4+ subsets.

This clone has just a few counts. Its antigen is as yet unknown. Sequenced sample: naive CD4+ T cells from blood. The chain is built from TRBV28 and TRBJ2-4; 8 bases agree with TRBD1. This clonotype was sampled from a man younger than 35 with type 1 diabetes. The CDR3 DNA is TGTGCCAGCAGTCCACAGGGGGGTACGGGAAACATTCAGTACTTC. This gives the protein CASSPQGGTGNIQYF.